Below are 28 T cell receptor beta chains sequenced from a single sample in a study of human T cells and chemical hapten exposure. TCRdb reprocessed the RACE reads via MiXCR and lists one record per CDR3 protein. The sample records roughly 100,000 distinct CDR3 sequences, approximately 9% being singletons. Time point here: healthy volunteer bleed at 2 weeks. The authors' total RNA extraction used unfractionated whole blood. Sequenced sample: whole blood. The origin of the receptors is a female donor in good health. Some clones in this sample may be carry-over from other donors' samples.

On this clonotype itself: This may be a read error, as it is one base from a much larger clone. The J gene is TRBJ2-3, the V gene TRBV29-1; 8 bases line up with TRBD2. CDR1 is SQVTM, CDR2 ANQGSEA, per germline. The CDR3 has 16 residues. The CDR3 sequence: CGVAHGGSGILDTQYF. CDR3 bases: TGCGGCGTTGCACACGGAGGTAGCGGGATATTAGATACGCAGTATTTT.

CDR3 region: CASSHPAGTQYF. As DNA, the CDR3 is TGCGCCAGCAGCCACCCAGCGGGGACCCAGTACTTC. The chain is built from TRBV4-1 and TRBJ2-5; tentative D call: TRBD2 (6 bases). The CDR3 extends over 12 amino acids. Germline V gene lookup returns CDR1 MGHRA and CDR2 YSYEKL. Trimming stripped 3 bases from V and 7 bases from J, with 9 bases between.

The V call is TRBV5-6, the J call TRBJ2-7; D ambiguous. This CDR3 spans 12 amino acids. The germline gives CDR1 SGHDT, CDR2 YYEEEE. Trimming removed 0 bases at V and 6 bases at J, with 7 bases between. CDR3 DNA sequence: TGTGCCAGCAGCTTGGGTCCAGCCGAGCAGTACTTC. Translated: CASSLGPAEQYF.

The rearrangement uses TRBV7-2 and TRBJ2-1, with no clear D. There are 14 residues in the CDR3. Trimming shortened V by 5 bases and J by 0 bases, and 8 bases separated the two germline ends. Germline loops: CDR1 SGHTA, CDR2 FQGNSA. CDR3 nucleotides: TGTGCCAGCAGCCCCTTCAGCTCCTACAATGAGCAGTTCTTC. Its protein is CASSPFSSYNEQFF.

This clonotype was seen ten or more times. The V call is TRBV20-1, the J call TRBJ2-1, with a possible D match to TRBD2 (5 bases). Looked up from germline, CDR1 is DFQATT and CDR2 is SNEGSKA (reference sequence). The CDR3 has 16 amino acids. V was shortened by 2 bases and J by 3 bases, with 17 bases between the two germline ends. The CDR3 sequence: CSARPPGVVLYNEQFF. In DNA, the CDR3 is TGCAGTGCTAGACCCCCCGGGGTGGTCCTCTACAATGAGCAGTTCTTC.

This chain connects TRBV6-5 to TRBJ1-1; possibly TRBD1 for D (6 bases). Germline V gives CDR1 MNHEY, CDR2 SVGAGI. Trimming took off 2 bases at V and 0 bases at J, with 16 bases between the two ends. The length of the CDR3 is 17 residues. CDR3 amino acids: CASSYGGGHIMNTEAFF. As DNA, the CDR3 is TGTGCCAGCAGTTACGGGGGGGGGCATATCATGAACACTGAAGCTTTCTTT.

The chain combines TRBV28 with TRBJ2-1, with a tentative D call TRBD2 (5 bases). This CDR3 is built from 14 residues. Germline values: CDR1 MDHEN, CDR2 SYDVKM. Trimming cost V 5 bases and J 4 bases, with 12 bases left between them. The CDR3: CASSPVATYNEQFF. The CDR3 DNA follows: TGTGCCAGCAGTCCAGTAGCGACTTACAATGAGCAGTTCTTC. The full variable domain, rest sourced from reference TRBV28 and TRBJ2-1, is DVKVTQSSRYLVKRTGEKVFLECVQDMDHENMFWYRQDPGLGLRLIYFSYDVKMKEKGDIPEGYSVSREKKERFSLILESASTNQTSMYLCASSPVATYNEQFFGPGTRLTVL.

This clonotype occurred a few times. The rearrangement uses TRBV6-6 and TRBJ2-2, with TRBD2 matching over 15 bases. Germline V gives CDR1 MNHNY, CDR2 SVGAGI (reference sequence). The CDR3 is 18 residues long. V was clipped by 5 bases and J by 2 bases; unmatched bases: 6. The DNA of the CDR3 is TGTGCCAGCAGTCCCGGGACTAGCGGGAGGACTAACACCGGGGAGCTGTTTTTT. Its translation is CASSPGTSGRTNTGELFF.

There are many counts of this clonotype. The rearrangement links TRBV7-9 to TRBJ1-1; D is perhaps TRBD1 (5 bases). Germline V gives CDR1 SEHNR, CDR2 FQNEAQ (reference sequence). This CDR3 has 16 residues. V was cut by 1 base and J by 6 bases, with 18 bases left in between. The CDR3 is CASSLEGTMAASEAFF. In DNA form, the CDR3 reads TGTGCCAGCAGCTTAGAAGGGACCATGGCAGCCTCTGAAGCTTTCTTT. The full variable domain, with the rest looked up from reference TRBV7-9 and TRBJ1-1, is DTGVSQNPRHKITKRGQNVTFRCDPISEHNRLYWYRQTLGQGPEFLTYFQNEAQLEKSRLLSDRFSAERPKGSFSTLEIQRTEQGDSAMYLCASSLEGTMAASEAFFGQGTRLTVV.

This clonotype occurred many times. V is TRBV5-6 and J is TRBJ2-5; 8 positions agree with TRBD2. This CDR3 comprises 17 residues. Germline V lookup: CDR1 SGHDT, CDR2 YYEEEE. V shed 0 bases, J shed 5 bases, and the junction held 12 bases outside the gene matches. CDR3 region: CASSLGGTRGRSETQYF. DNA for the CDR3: TGTGCCAGCAGCTTGGGGGGGACTCGCGGGAGGAGCGAGACCCAGTACTTC.

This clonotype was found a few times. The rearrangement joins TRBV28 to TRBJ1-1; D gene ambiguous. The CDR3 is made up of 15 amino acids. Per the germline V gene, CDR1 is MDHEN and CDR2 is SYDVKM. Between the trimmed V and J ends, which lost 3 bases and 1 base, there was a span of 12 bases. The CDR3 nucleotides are TGTGCCAGCAGTTTGGACCAACGCCCGAACACTGAAGCTTTCTTT. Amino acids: CASSLDQRPNTEAFF.

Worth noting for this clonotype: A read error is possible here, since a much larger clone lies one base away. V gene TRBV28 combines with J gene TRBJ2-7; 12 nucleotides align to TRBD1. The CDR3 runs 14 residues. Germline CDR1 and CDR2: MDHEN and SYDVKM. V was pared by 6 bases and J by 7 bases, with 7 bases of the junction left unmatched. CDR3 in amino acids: CASRSGQGAWEQYF. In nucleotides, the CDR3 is TGTGCCAGCAGGTCGGGACAGGGGGCGTGGGAGCAGTACTTC.

The CDR3 spells CASSLGGQYF. The CDR3 region has the DNA TGTGCCAGCAGCTTAGGCGGGCAGTACTTC. This chain joins TRBV7-3 and TRBJ2-7; D is ambiguous. This CDR3 is built from 10 residues. Trimming cost V 2 bases and J 9 bases, with 5 bases left between them. The germline CDR1 and CDR2 sequences are SGHTA and FQGTGA.

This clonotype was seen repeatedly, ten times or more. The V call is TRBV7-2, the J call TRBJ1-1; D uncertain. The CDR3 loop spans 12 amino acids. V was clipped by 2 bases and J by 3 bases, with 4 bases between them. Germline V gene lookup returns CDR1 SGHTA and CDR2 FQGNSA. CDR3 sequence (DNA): TGTGCCAGCAGCTTATCGGACACTGAAGCTTTCTTT. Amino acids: CASSLSDTEAFF.

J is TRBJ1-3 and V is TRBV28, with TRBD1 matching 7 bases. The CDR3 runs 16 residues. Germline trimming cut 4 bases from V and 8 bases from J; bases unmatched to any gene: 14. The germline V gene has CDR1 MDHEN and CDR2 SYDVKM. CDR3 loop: CASSSPDRVWGDTIYF. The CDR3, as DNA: TGTGCCAGCAGTTCCCCAGACAGGGTTTGGGGGGACACCATATATTTT.

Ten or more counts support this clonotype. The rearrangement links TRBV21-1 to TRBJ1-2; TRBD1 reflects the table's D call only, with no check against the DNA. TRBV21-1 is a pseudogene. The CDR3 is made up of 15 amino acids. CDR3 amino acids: CASSNATGETYGYTF. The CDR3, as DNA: TGTGCCAGCAGCAACGCCACAGGGGAGACATATGGCTACACCTTC.

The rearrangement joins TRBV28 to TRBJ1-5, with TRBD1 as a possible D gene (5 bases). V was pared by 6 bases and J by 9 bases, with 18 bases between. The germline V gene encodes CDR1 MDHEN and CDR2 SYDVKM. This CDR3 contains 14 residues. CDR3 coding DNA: TGTGCCAGCAGCATCCCAGGGCCCGTAGGGCCCCAGCATTTT. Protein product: CASSIPGPVGPQHF.

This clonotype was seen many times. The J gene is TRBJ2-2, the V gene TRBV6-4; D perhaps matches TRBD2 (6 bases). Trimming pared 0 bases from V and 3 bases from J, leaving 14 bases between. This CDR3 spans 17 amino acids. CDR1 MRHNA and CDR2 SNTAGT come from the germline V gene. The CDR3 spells CASSDSGDGGDTGELFF. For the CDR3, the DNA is TGTGCCAGCAGTGACTCAGGGGACGGCGGGGACACCGGGGAGCTGTTTTTT.

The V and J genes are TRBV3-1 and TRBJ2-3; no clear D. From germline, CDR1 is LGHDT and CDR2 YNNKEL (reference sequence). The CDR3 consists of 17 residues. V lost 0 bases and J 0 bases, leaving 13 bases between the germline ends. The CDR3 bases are TGTGCCAGCAGCCAAGATTGGGTCGAGTTTAGCACAGATACGCAGTATTTT. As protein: CASSQDWVEFSTDTQYF.

The CDR3 DNA reads TGTGCCAGCAGCCCGAGCGGGACAGGGTGTGGCTACACCTTC. Its protein is CASSPSGTGCGYTF. The chain employs TRBV7-9 and TRBJ1-2, with 9 bases aligning to TRBD1. The CDR3 is made up of 14 amino acids. The germline V gene has CDR1 SEHNR and CDR2 FQNEAQ (reference sequence). The J segment lost 7 bases and the V segment lost 5 bases, leaving 8 bases of the junction unmatched.

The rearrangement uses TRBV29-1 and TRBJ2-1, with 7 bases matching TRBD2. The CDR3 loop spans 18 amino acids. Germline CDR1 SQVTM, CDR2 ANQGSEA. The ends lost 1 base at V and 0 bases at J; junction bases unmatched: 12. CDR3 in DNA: TGCAGCGTTGAAGGACTAGCTGTACCTTACAGCTCCTACAATGAGCAGTTCTTC. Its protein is CSVEGLAVPYSSYNEQFF.

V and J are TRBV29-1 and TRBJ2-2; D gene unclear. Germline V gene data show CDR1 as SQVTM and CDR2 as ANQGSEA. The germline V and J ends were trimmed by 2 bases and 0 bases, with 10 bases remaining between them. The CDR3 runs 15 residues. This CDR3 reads CSVEKGKSNTGELFF. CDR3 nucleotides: TGCAGCGTTGAAAAGGGAAAATCGAACACCGGGGAGCTGTTTTTT.

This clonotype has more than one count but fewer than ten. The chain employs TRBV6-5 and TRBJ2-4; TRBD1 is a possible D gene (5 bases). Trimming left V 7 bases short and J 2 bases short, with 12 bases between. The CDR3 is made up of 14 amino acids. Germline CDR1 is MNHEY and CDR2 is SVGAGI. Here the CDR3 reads CASTQAGTKNIQYF. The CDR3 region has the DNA TGTGCCAGCACACAGGCAGGGACCAAAAACATTCAGTACTTC.

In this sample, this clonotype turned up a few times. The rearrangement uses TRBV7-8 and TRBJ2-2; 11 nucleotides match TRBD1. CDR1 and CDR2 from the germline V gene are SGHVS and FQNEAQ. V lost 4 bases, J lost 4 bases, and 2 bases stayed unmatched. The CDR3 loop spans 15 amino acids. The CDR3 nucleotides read TGTGCCAGCAGCTCCGGGACAGGGGGCACCGGGGAGCTGTTTTTT. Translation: CASSSGTGGTGELFF.

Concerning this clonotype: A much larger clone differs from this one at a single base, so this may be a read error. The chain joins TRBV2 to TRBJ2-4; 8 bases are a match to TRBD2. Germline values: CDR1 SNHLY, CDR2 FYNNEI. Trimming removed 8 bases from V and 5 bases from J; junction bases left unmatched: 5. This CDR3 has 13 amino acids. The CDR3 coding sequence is TGTGCCAGCTTGCTTAGCGGGGAAAACATTCAGTACTTC. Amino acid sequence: CASLLSGENIQYF.

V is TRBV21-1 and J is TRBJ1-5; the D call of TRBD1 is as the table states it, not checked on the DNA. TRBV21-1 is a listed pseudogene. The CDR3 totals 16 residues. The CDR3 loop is CASSKVRGTVNQPQHF. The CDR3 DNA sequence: TGTGCCAGCAGCAAAGTCCGAGGGACAGTTAATCAGCCCCAGCATTTT.

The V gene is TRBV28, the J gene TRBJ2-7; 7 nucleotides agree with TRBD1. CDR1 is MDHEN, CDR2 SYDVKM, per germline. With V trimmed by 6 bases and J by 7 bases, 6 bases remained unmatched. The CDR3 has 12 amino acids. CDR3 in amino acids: CASSLTGVEQYF. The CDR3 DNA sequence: TGTGCCAGCAGCCTTACAGGGGTTGAGCAGTACTTC.

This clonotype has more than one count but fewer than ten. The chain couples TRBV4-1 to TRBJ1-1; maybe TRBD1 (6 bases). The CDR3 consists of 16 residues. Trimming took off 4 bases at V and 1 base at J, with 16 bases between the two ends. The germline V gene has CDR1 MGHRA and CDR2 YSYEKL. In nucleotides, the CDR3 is TGCGCCAGCAGCCTCCCCAGGGGACGGACGAACACTGAAGCTTTCTTT. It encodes CASSLPRGRTNTEAFF.